This TCR beta chain comes out of a study of cytomegalovirus exposure and HLA in healthy donors. Overall study findings and caveats: There were reportedly fewer N-insertions in an Asian-associated ancestry cluster than the roughly 670-donor mean, in a later analysis. On later analysis, the bulk of CMV-associated TCR beta chains appeared to be HLA-restricted.

The CDR3 consists of 15 residues. In germline, CDR1 is SGDLS, CDR2 YYNGEE. After removal of 4 bases from V and 2 bases from J, the junction contained 8 bases not matched to a gene. Researchers ran the PCR with 60 Vbeta and 13 Jbeta primers. The repertoire was sequenced with immunoSEQ multiplex PCR; TCRdb's copy has only in-frame clones and lacks some. Of about 160,000 clones detected, approximately 76% appear once; the ten largest clones hold 1.2% to 1.5%. In regard to this clone: What it recognizes is unknown.

V gene TRBV9 combines with J gene TRBJ1-2, with 7 bases matching TRBD1. The clonotype was recovered from a man aged 55-75 years in good health and CMV-seronegative. The sequencing sample was made of PBMCs. CDR3 sequence: CASSPTLQGNYGYTF. DNA for the CDR3: TGTGCCAGCAGCCCTACCCTACAGGGGAACTATGGCTACACCTTC.